This TCR beta chain is from a study of cytomegalovirus exposure and HLA in healthy donors. Whole-study findings and limits: Association with HLA alleles at 0.05 false discovery rate was found for around 17,000 TCR beta sequences in a later analysis. The study listed approximately 160 cytomegalovirus-associated TCR beta chains.

CDR1 and CDR2 (germline): LGHNA, YNFKEQ. V was trimmed by 1 base and J by 3 bases, leaving 10 bases between them. CDR3 size: 15 residues. The sample holds one count of this clone. What it recognizes is unknown. This PCR relied on a set of 60 Vbeta primers and 13 Jbeta primers. Clones were sequenced by immunoSEQ multiplex PCR, and TCRdb holds only the in-frame ones, with some missing. The data show roughly 130,000 clones, 74% seen once. Material: PBMCs. The source of this sequence is a man between 18 and 29 years old in good health and CMV-seropositive. The rearrangement uses TRBV4-2 and TRBJ1-5; a weak D match, TRBD1 (5 bases). The CDR3 loop is CASSQGTRNNQPQHF. The CDR3 DNA is TGTGCCAGCAGCCAAGGGACAAGGAACAATCAGCCCCAGCATTTT.